These 30 T cell receptor beta chains came from one sample sequenced in a study of radiotherapy plus CTLA-4 blockade in lung cancer. Using immunoSEQ multiplex PCR, the repertoire was profiled, and TCRdb retains in-frame clones only, with some absent. The table shows over 100,000 clones, with about nine tenths occurring only once. The source material was peripheral blood, sampled from a patient treated with radiotherapy plus ipilimumab. The source is a human donor with non-small cell lung cancer that progressed on radiotherapy plus ipilimumab.

This rearrangement joins TRBV10-1 to TRBJ2-2; D unresolved. The V and J ends lost 1 base and 4 bases respectively, with 7 bases between them. The V gene's germline CDR1 is WNHNN and CDR2 SYGVQD (reference sequence). This CDR3 comprises 14 residues. CDR3 nucleotide sequence: TGCGCCAGCAGTGAGTTCCGGAGCACCGGGGAGCTGTTTTTT. Its translation is CASSEFRSTGELFF.

The rearrangement joins TRBV9 to TRBJ1-1; the D is unclear. CDR1 is SGDLS, CDR2 YYNGEE, per germline. The ends were cut back, 4 bases at V and 0 bases at J, with 10 bases in the middle. There are 14 residues in the CDR3. This chain's CDR3 is CASSSGIMNTEAFF. The CDR3 nucleotides are TGTGCCAGCAGCTCCGGGATCATGAACACTGAAGCTTTCTTT.

The chain carries TRBV7-6 and TRBJ2-7; possibly TRBD2 for D (6 bases). Trimming left V 3 bases short and J 0 bases short, with 15 bases between. The CDR3 contains 16 residues. Germline values: CDR1 SGHVS, CDR2 FNYEAQ. The CDR3 region is CASSFIAGRSSYEQYF. Written as DNA, the CDR3 is TGTGCCAGCAGCTTTATCGCGGGGCGCAGCTCCTACGAGCAGTACTTC.

The rearrangement joins TRBV5-1 to TRBJ2-7; 7 bases fit TRBD2. The CDR3 spans 16 residues. V lost 0 bases to trimming and J lost 4 bases; unmatched junction nucleotides: 10. The germline V gene has CDR1 SGHRS and CDR2 YFSETQ. CDR3 region: CASSLGSGVALYEQYF. CDR3 DNA: TGCGCCAGCAGCTTGGGAAGCGGGGTAGCTCTATACGAGCAGTACTTC. The full variable domain, its missing parts supplied by reference TRBV5-1 and TRBJ2-7, is KAGVTQTPRYLIKTRGQQVTLSCSPISGHRSVSWYQQTPGQGLQFLFEYFSETQRNKGNFPGRFSGRQFSNSRSEMNVSTLELGDSALYLCASSLGSGVALYEQYFGPGTRLTVT.

This clone has only a few counts. The V and J genes are TRBV7-2 and TRBJ2-7; no clear D. There are 14 residues in the CDR3. CDR1 SGHTA and CDR2 FQGNSA come from the germline V gene. V was clipped by 0 bases and J by 1 base, with 7 bases between them. The CDR3 region has the DNA TGTGCCAGCAGCTTAGCGGACGGATCCTACGAGCAGTACTTC. Protein sequence: CASSLADGSYEQYF.

V usage is TRBV9 and J usage is TRBJ1-1; 11 bases agree with TRBD1. Per germline, CDR1 SGDLS and CDR2 YYNGEE. V was pared by 3 bases and J by 11 bases, with 6 bases of the junction left unmatched. The CDR3 covers 13 residues. The CDR3 loop reads CASSADRGRAAFF. In nucleotides, the CDR3 is TGTGCCAGCAGCGCGGACAGGGGGCGCGCGGCTTTCTTT.

This chain connects TRBV7-9 to TRBJ1-2; D remains unclear. V was pared by 1 base and J by 5 bases, with 8 bases between. The CDR3 is made up of 13 amino acids. Germline loops: CDR1 SEHNR, CDR2 FQNEAQ (reference sequence). CDR3 coding DNA: TGTGCCAGCAGCTTAGGCGGCGCATATGGCTACACCTTC. This encodes CASSLGGAYGYTF.

This clone was observed a single time. Germline is not matched at one junction end, which may reflect a read error. The J gene is TRBJ2-7, the V gene TRBV6-8; TRBD1 is a possible D gene (5 bases). CDR3 length equals 13 residues. Germline CDR1 is MNHGY and CDR2 is SAAAGT. CDR3 sequence: CVSLKDIDYEQYF. The CDR3 coding sequence is TGTGTCAGCCTAAAGGACATAGACTACGAGCAGTACTTC.

The rearrangement joins TRBV30 to TRBJ2-3; D gene uncertain. The CDR3 loop spans 11 amino acids. Looked up from germline, CDR1 is GTSNPN and CDR2 is SVGIG (reference sequence). Trimming shortened V by 5 bases and J by 4 bases, and 7 bases separated the two germline ends. The CDR3 here is CAWSAPDTQYF. CDR3 coding DNA: TGTGCCTGGTCGGCCCCAGATACGCAGTATTTT.

This chain connects TRBV5-4 to TRBJ2-2; tentatively, D is TRBD2 (6 bases). The CDR3 runs 14 residues. Per germline, CDR1 SGHNT and CDR2 YYREEE (reference sequence). V was trimmed by 4 bases and J by 2 bases, leaving 9 bases between them. The chain's CDR3 is CASSPGGNTGELFF. CDR3 DNA: TGTGCCAGCAGCCCCGGGGGAAACACCGGGGAGCTGTTTTTT. The whole variable domain, remainder taken from reference TRBV5-4 and TRBJ2-2, is ETGVTQSPTHLIKTRGQQVTLRCSSQSGHNTVSWYQQALGQGPQFIFQYYREEENGRGNFPPRFSGLQFPNYSSELNVNALELDDSALYLCASSPGGNTGELFFGEGSRLTVL.

In nucleotides, the CDR3 is TGCAGCGTTAGACCCCACTCCTCAGATACGCAGTATTTT. It is translated as CSVRPHSSDTQYF. This sequence joins TRBV29-1 and TRBJ2-3; D gene unclear. Germline V gene data show CDR1 as SQVTM and CDR2 as ANQGSEA. The V end was cut by 5 bases, the J end by 4 bases, with 13 bases between. The CDR3 spans 13 residues.

The CDR3 nucleotides read TGTGCCATCGCAAGCCGGGGCGGTCAGCCCCAGCATTTT. The encoded protein is CAIASRGGQPQHF. The chain has TRBV28 and TRBJ1-5; maybe TRBD1 (5 bases). This CDR3 region has 13 residues. V was cut by 10 bases and J by 6 bases, with 16 bases left in between. Per the germline V gene, CDR1 is MDHEN and CDR2 is SYDVKM. Supplemented by reference TRBV28 and TRBJ1-5, the full variable domain reads DVKVTQSSRYLVKRTGEKVFLECVQDMDHENMFWYRQDPGLGLRLIYFSYDVKMKEKGDIPEGYSVSREKKERFSLILESASTNQTSMYLCAIASRGGQPQHFGDGTRLSIL.

J is TRBJ1-1 and V is TRBV7-9; 8 nucleotides align to TRBD1. J gave up 4 bases and V 4 bases, and 5 bases lay outside the gene matches. The V gene's germline CDR1 is SEHNR and CDR2 FQNEAQ (reference sequence). The CDR3 length is 14 residues. The CDR3, as DNA: TGTGCCAGCAGCTCACAGGGGGAGGGCACTGAAGCTTTCTTT. This gives the protein CASSSQGEGTEAFF.

The V gene is TRBV19, the J gene TRBJ2-1; 8 bases fit TRBD1. Germline V gene data show CDR1 as LNHDA and CDR2 as SQIVND (reference sequence). The CDR3 is 15 residues long. Unmatched junction bases numbered 12, after V lost 6 bases and J lost 8 bases. CDR3 sequence reads: CASSPTPTGADEQFF. The CDR3 region has the DNA TGTGCCAGTAGCCCCACCCCGACAGGGGCAGATGAGCAGTTCTTC. Based on the CDR3 plus reference TRBV19 and TRBJ2-1, the full variable domain is DGGITQSPKYLFRKEGQNVTLSCEQNLNHDAMYWYRQDPGQGLRLIYYSQIVNDFQKGDIAEGYSVSREKKESFPLTVTSAQKNPTAFYLCASSPTPTGADEQFFGPGTRLTVL.

The chain couples TRBV4-2 to TRBJ2-1, with TRBD1 identical over 7 bases. Losses at the gene ends were 3 bases for V and 7 bases for J; bases not matched to a gene: 15. In germline, CDR1 is LGHNA, CDR2 YNFKEQ. The CDR3 totals 17 residues. CDR3 bases: TGTGCCAGCAGCCAGGCCTCAGGGACAGTGAAGTCGAATGAGCAGTTCTTC. Translating it yields CASSQASGTVKSNEQFF.

The rearrangement links TRBV5-4 to TRBJ2-3; D gene ambiguous. Trimming took 1 base from V and 0 from J, leaving 0 bases between them. Per the germline V gene, CDR1 is SGHNT and CDR2 is YYREEE (reference sequence). This CDR3 comprises 12 residues. CDR3 sequence: CASSLSTDTQYF. CDR3 nucleotides: TGTGCCAGCAGCTTGAGCACAGATACGCAGTATTTT.

This chain uses TRBV20-1 with TRBJ1-2; D gene unclear. Trimming removed 2 bases from V and 6 bases from J, with 4 bases in between. CDR1 and CDR2 from the germline V gene are DFQATT and SNEGSKA (reference sequence). CDR3 length: 10 amino acids. CDR3 nucleotide sequence: TGCAGTGCTAGACCTAATGGCTACACCTTC. Its protein is CSARPNGYTF.

V usage is TRBV18 and J usage is TRBJ1-3; D possibly corresponds to TRBD1 (6 bases). The germline V gene encodes CDR1 KGHSH and CDR2 LQKENI. The length of the CDR3 is 18 residues. V shed 2 bases and J shed 0 bases, with 17 bases lying between them. In DNA, the CDR3 is TGTGCCAGCTCACCATCGGTGACAGGTCAGAGCTCTGGAAACACCATATATTTT. Protein: CASSPSVTGQSSGNTIYF.

V gene TRBV6-5 combines with J gene TRBJ2-7; 7 nucleotides agree with TRBD2. Germline V gene sequence: CDR1 MNHEY, CDR2 SVGAGI. V shed 7 bases and J 6 bases; nucleotides not matched to a gene: 3. This CDR3 has 11 amino acids. This CDR3 reads CASTGGSEQYF. The CDR3 coding sequence is TGTGCCAGCACCGGGGGGAGCGAGCAGTACTTC.

The rearrangement links TRBV11-3 to TRBJ1-1, with no clear D. The germline CDR1 and CDR2 sequences are SGHNT and YENEEA. The CDR3 runs to 13 residues. The V and J ends lost 2 bases and 5 bases respectively, with 9 bases between them. CDR3 region: CASSLRRVTEAFF. CDR3 DNA: TGTGCCAGCAGCTTAAGGAGGGTTACTGAAGCTTTCTTT.

The chain employs TRBV7-9 and TRBJ2-1; the D gene could be TRBD1 or TRBD2 (5 bases each). V was clipped by 4 bases and J by 9 bases, with 10 bases between them. The CDR3 spans 12 residues. From germline, CDR1 is SEHNR and CDR2 FQNEAQ (reference sequence). CDR3 amino acids: CASSYSGTEQFF. CDR3 nucleotides: TGTGCCAGCAGCTACTCCGGGACTGAGCAGTTCTTC.

The chain carries TRBV7-9 and TRBJ2-5, with 8 nucleotides matching TRBD2. V trimming: 5 bases; J trimming: 5 bases; junction bases outside the gene matches: 13. Germline assignment: CDR1 SEHNR and CDR2 FQNEAQ (reference sequence). This CDR3 is built from 16 residues. CDR3 amino acids: CASSLPDNSGAETQYF. CDR3 bases: TGTGCCAGCAGCCTACCCGACAATAGCGGGGCTGAGACCCAGTACTTC.

The chain links TRBV27 to TRBJ2-7; D is ambiguous. V was cut by 5 bases and J by 1 base, with 15 bases left in between. CDR1 and CDR2 from the germline V gene are MNHEY and SMNVEV (reference sequence). The CDR3 has 15 amino acids. The CDR3 nucleotides are TGTGCCAGCAGTCCTCTACTAAGAACTTCCTACGAGCAGTACTTC. It translates to CASSPLLRTSYEQYF.

V usage is TRBV7-2 and J usage is TRBJ2-5; D is unclear. This CDR3 is 13 amino acids long. Germline lookup yields CDR1 SGHTA and CDR2 FQGNSA. Trimming cost V 7 bases and J 4 bases, with 13 bases left between them. Here the CDR3 reads CASTRTFGETQYF. CDR3 DNA: TGTGCCAGCACCCGCACGTTCGGAGAGACCCAGTACTTC.

The CDR3 DNA reads TGTGCCAGCAGCTTGCTGCTTTATGAGCAGTTCTTC. As protein: CASSLLLYEQFF. This rearrangement joins TRBV5-6 to TRBJ2-1; D unclear. CDR1 SGHDT and CDR2 YYEEEE come from the germline V gene. The CDR3 contains 12 residues. Trimming shortened V by 1 base and J by 8 bases, and 7 bases separated the two germline ends.

The chain couples TRBV7-2 to TRBJ1-2; no clear D. Trimming left V 1 base short and J 8 bases short, with 11 bases between. This CDR3 is 13 amino acids long. The germline CDR1 and CDR2 sequences are SGHTA and FQGNSA. The CDR3 here is CASSLVDAQGYTF. CDR3 nucleotide sequence: TGTGCCAGCAGCTTAGTGGACGCCCAGGGCTACACCTTC.

The chain combines TRBV10-3 with TRBJ2-7, with TRBD1 matching 11 bases. Germline V CDR1 and CDR2: ENHRY, SYGVKD. J lost 0 bases, V lost 11 bases, and 15 bases had no gene match. This CDR3 contains 17 residues. CDR3 nucleotide sequence: TGTGCCGTAAGTGACCCGGGACAGGGGGTTTCCTCCTACGAGCAGTACTTC. This gives the protein CAVSDPGQGVSSYEQYF.

This chain uses TRBV7-3 with TRBJ2-1; the match to TRBD2 covers 9 bases. Trimming took 0 bases from V and 7 from J; bases not matched to a gene: 4. The CDR3 covers 15 residues. Per germline, CDR1 SGHTA and CDR2 FQGTGA. This chain's CDR3 is CASSLTSGSLNEQFF. CDR3 sequence (DNA): TGTGCCAGCAGCTTAACTAGCGGGAGTTTGAATGAGCAGTTCTTC.

This clone has more than one count but fewer than ten. CDR3 nucleotides: TGTGCCAGCTCACCACAGAAACTATACAATGAGCAGTTCTTC. Protein product: CASSPQKLYNEQFF. The rearrangement links TRBV18 to TRBJ2-1; D unresolved. V was shortened by 1 base and J by 4 bases, with 8 bases between the two germline ends. Germline loops: CDR1 KGHSH, CDR2 LQKENI. This CDR3 is 14 amino acids long.

The CDR3 loop is CASSLGLAGGLDNNEQFF. In nucleotides, the CDR3 is TGTGCCAGCAGCTTAGGACTAGCGGGAGGCCTAGATAACAATGAGCAGTTCTTC. The chain is built from TRBV7-9 and TRBJ2-1, with 13 bases identical to TRBD2. The V gene's germline CDR1 is SEHNR and CDR2 FQNEAQ (reference sequence). This CDR3 has 18 amino acids. Trimming removed 1 base from V and 5 bases from J; junction bases left unmatched: 8.